This entry describes one T cell receptor beta chain. The Seattle patients joined while their infection was active and were tracked longitudinally afterward. This sample is drawn from a study of blood T cell repertoires in COVID-19. About the study: Samples taken during acute and convalescent COVID-19 were collected in the United States, Italy and Spain. Sample material is recorded as cDNA or gDNA derived from T cells, B-cell-depleted T cells, or PBMCs.

Original analysis: Amplification from reference gene primers served as the basis for estimated nucleated cell counts. Here immunoSEQ multiplex PCR was the method, and the copy in TCRdb shows in-frame clones only, minus some. V and J calls and clone size are those listed in that table; D and trimming were worked out from the DNA. The data show about 420,000 clones, about 87% seen once. V shed 0 bases and J 4 bases; nucleotides not matched to a gene: 2. Germline lookup yields CDR1 SGDLS and CDR2 YYNGEE. The CDR3 has 16 residues. The sequence was collected from a man younger than 35 with COVID-19, enrolled during active disease. V and J are TRBV9 and TRBJ2-5; 14 nucleotides agree with TRBD2. Sequenced material: peripheral blood. CDR3 in amino acids: CASSVGGLAGAETQYF. The DNA of the CDR3 is TGTGCCAGCAGCGTAGGGGGACTAGCGGGAGCAGAGACCCAGTACTTC.